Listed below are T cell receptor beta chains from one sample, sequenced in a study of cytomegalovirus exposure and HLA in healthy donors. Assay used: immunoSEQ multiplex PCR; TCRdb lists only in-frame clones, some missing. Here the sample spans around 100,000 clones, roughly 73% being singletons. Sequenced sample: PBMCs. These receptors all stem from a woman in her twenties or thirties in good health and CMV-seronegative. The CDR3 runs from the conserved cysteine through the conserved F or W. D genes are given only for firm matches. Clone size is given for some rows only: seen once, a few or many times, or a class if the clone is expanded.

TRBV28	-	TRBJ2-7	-	TGTGCCGCGGGACCCGGGACCCCTTTTTTC	CAAGPGTPFF
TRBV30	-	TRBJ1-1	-	TGTGCCTGGAGTGTGACAGGCTTTGAAGCTTTCTTT	CAWSVTGFEAFF
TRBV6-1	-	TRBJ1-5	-	TGTGCCAGCAGTGGGGGGGGGCGGGTTAGGCAGCCCCAGCATTTT	CASSGGGRVRQPQHF
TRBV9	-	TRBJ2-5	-	TGTGCCAGCAGCCTAAGGGGGAACCAAGAGACCCAGTACTTC	CASSLRGNQETQYF
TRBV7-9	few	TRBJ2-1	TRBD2	TGTGCCAGCAGCTTCGTCCGGGGGGGCTACAATGAGCAGTTCTTC	CASSFVRGGYNEQFF
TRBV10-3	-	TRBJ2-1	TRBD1	TGTGCCATCAGCCCCTCACAGGGGTACAATGAGCAGTTCTTC	CAISPSQGYNEQFF
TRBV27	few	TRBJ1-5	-	TGTGCCAGCAGTTCGTCTTATTATAGCAATCAGCCCCAGCATTTT	CASSSSYYSNQPQHF
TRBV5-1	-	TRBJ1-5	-	TGCGCCAGCAGCGAGGGGGAGGGGCCCGACTATAGCAATCAGCCCCAGCATTTT	CASSEGEGPDYSNQPQHF
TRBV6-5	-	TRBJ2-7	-	TGTGCCAGCAGACCTACAGGGTCGACCTACGAGCAGTACTTC	CASRPTGSTYEQYF
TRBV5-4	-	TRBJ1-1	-	TGTGCCAGCAGCTTTGACCCAGGGACTGAAGCTTTCTTT	CASSFDPGTEAFF
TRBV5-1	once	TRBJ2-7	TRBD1	TGCGCCAGCAGCGCCGGGACAGGGAATCCCTACGAGCAGTACTTC	CASSAGTGNPYEQYF
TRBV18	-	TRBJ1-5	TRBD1	TGTGCCAGCTCGGACAGGGGGAGTAATCAGCCCCAGCATTTT	CASSDRGSNQPQHF
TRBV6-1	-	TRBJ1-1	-	TGTGCCAGCAGTGAAGTCTCGGGGGTGAACACTGAAGCTTTCTTT	CASSEVSGVNTEAFF
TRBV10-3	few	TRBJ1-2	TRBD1	TGTGCCATCAGTGGGACAGGCTATGGCTACACCTTC	CAISGTGYGYTF
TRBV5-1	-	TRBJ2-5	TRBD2	TGCGCCAGCAGCTCCGGAAAGGGGATAGCGGGAGAGACCCAGTACTTC	CASSSGKGIAGETQYF
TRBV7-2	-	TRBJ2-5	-	TGTGCCAGCAGCTTAGTCAGGGGACATCCATCCCAAGAGACCCAGTACTTC	CASSLVRGHPSQETQYF
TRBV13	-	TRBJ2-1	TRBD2	TGTGCCAGCAGCCGAACTAGCGGGGGTTACAATGAGCAGTTCTTC	CASSRTSGGYNEQFF
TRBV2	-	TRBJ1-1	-	TGTGCCAGCGGGGAACAGGGTATGAACACTGAAGCTTTCTTT	CASGEQGMNTEAFF
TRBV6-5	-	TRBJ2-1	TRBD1	TGTGCCAGCAGTACAAAAACAGGGGGCAGTGAGCAGTTCTTC	CASSTKTGGSEQFF
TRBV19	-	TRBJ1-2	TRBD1	TGTGCCACAACCGGGACAGGGAAGGAAAGCTATGGCTACACCTTC	CATTGTGKESYGYTF
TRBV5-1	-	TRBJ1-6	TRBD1	TGCGCCAGCAGCCAGGGGGACTATAATTCACCCCTCCACTTT	CASSQGDYNSPLHF
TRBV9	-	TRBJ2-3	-	TGTGCCAGCAGCGTAGACGCTCCTAGCCCCACAGATACGCAGTATTTT	CASSVDAPSPTDTQYF
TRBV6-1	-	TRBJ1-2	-	TGTGCCAGCAGTGAAGCGGCTTGCACCTTC	CASSEAACTF
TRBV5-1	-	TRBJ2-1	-	TGCGCCAGCAGCTTCGGGGGGCCCTTTCGTCCCAGCTCCTACAATGAGCAGTTCTTC	CASSFGGPFRPSSYNEQFF
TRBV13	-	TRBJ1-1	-	TGTGCCAGCAGCCAAACCCGGGGACATCTGAACACTGAAGCTTTCTTT	CASSQTRGHLNTEAFF
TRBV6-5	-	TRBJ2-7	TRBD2	TGTGCCAGCAGTTCTACTAGCGGGGGCCCCTACGAGCAGTACTTC	CASSSTSGGPYEQYF
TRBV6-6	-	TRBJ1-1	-	TGTGCCAGCAGTTCCCGGGGGGTTCTAAGGAGCACTGAAGCTTTCTTT	CASSSRGVLRSTEAFF
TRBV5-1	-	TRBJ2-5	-	TGCGCCAGCAGTCCCGGGAACCAAGAGACCCAGTACTTC	CASSPGNQETQYF
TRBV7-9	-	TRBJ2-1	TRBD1	TGTGCCAGCAGCCCTACAGGGGACCCTTACAATGAGCAGTTCTTC	CASSPTGDPYNEQFF
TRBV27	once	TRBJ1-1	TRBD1	TGTGCCAGCAGTCCCCAGACAGGGGGTGTGAACACTGAAGCTTTCTTT	CASSPQTGGVNTEAFF
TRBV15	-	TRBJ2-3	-	TGTGCCACCAGCAGAGGACAACTAGGTACGCAGTATTTT	CATSRGQLGTQYF
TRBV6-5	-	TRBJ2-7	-	TGTGCCAGCAGTTTTCGGACACCGGATTACGAGCAGTACTTC	CASSFRTPDYEQYF
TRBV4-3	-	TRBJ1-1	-	TGCGCCAGCAGCCAAGGACAGTGGAACACTGAAGCTTTCTTT	CASSQGQWNTEAFF
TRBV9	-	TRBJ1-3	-	TGTGCCAGCAGCGTATCTACGTTCTCTGGAAACACCATATATTTT	CASSVSTFSGNTIYF
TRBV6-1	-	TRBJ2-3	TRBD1	TGTGCCAGCAGTGCCCGGACAGGGGGCTTCACAGATACGCAGTATTTT	CASSARTGGFTDTQYF
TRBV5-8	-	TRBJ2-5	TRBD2	TGTGCCAGCAGCGGGGGGGCTAGCGGGATAGAGACCCAGTACTTC	CASSGGASGIETQYF
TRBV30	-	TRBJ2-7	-	TGTGCCTGGGCGAACTATTACGAGCAGTACTTC	CAWANYYEQYF
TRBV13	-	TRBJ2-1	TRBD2	TGTGCCAGCAGCGAGGGGACTAGCGGGAGTGGGGAGCAGTTCTTC	CASSEGTSGSGEQFF
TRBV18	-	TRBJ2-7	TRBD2	TGTGCCAGCTCAACGGGGGGAAGAGTCGACGAGCAGTACTTC	CASSTGGRVDEQYF
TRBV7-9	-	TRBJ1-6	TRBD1	TGTGCCAGCAGCCCCACAGGGGTAGGATCACCCCTCCACTTT	CASSPTGVGSPLHF